This T cell receptor beta chain was recovered during a study of blood T cell repertoires in COVID-19. CDR1 MNHEY and CDR2 SVGAGI come from the germline V gene. V was shortened by 5 bases and J by 2 bases, with 12 bases between the two germline ends. The CDR3 length is 14 residues. Assay: immunoSEQ multiplex PCR; the TCRdb copy retains only in-frame clones and omits some. The table includes tens of thousands of clones, 80% to 90% detected once. The gene calls are TRBV6-5 and TRBJ2-5, with D perhaps matching TRBD1 (6 bases). This sequence originates from a woman older than 75 with COVID-19, enrolled during active disease. The sample was peripheral blood. The CDR3 sequence is CASSPYRAQETQYF. The CDR3, as DNA: TGTGCCAGCAGTCCCTACAGGGCACAAGAGACCCAGTACTTC.